Included here is one T cell receptor (beta chain) sequence, with context. Antigen unknown. This record comes from a study of blood T cells in healthy people across ages. The use of a sample-barcoded 5' primer and a J-beta primer mix characterized a second PCR of about 6 to 11 cycles. Every cDNA molecule bore a tag from a template-switch adaptor containing 12 random nucleotides. TCRdb re-called the 5' RACE reads with MiXCR, one entry per CDR3 protein. Found here are about 570,000 distinct CDR3 sequences, about 26% of them singletons; the top ten hold over 3.5%. Study observations and caveats: Strong correlation was found linking TCR beta diversity to naive T cell percentage.

These data were also filed under a second study, of T cells of mothers and their children. From that report: At a sensitivity of about 98 clones per million clonotypes, no persistent microchimeric T cell clones appeared.

Sequences were obtained from blood. This receptor was obtained from a boy aged 2-9 years in good health.

CDR3: CASSSRTFYEQYF. CDR3 DNA sequence: TGTGCCAGCAGTTCCCGGACTTTTTACGAGCAGTACTTC. The chain has TRBV27 and TRBJ2-7, with D perhaps TRBD2 (5 bases). CDR3 length: 13 amino acids. Trimming took 4 bases from V and 4 from J, leaving 11 bases between them. Germline V lookup: CDR1 MNHEY, CDR2 SMNVEV (reference sequence).